This T cell receptor beta chain comes out of a study of CD8+ T cells in alopecia areata. Alopecia areata patients had lesional scalp punch biopsies and peripheral blood taken from them. The CDR3 is 16 residues long. V was cut by 4 bases and J by 7 bases, with 17 bases left in between. The germline CDR1 and CDR2 sequences are SGHTA and FQGTGA. RNA was isolated and reverse transcribed to cDNA, the sequencing template. Data came from immunoSEQ multiplex PCR; TCRdb stores just in-frame clones and leaves some out. The repertoire consists of roughly 64,000 clones, with about 40% occurring once and the leading ten covering roughly 51%.

The sequence was obtained from a human donor with alopecia areata. The sample comprised NKG2D-low CD8+ T cells sorted from blood. The V and J genes are TRBV7-3 and TRBJ1-6; maybe TRBD1 (6 bases). This CDR3 reads CASSSGLQGPNSPLHF. CDR3 coding DNA: TGTGCCAGCAGCTCTGGCCTACAGGGCCCGAATTCACCCCTCCACTTT.